Sequencing of this T cell receptor (beta chain) was carried out in a study of blood T cell repertoires in COVID-19. Overall study: The samples span acute and convalescent COVID-19 from the United States, Italy and Spain.

Produced via immunoSEQ multiplex PCR; TCRdb's table is partial and in-frame only. The table lists nearly 65,000 clones, about 86% of them singletons. The sequenced sample consisted of peripheral blood. The sequence came from a human donor in a cohort sampled during active COVID-19.

The CDR3 DNA sequence: TGTGCCAGCAGCTTAGGGACAGGGAGGGCTGAAGCTTTCTTT. Protein: CASSLGTGRAEAFF. The chain links TRBV7-2 to TRBJ1-1, with 8 nucleotides matching TRBD1. After removal of 1 base from V and 6 bases from J, the junction contained 4 bases not matched to a gene. CDR1 SGHTA and CDR2 FQGNSA come from the germline V gene. CDR3 size: 14 residues. Supplemented by reference TRBV7-2 and TRBJ1-1, the full variable domain reads GAGVSQSPSNKVTEKGKDVELRCDPISGHTALYWYRQSLGQGLEFLIYFQGNSAPDKSGLPSDRFSAERTGGSVSTLTIQRTQQEDSAVYLCASSLGTGRAEAFFGQGTRLTVV.